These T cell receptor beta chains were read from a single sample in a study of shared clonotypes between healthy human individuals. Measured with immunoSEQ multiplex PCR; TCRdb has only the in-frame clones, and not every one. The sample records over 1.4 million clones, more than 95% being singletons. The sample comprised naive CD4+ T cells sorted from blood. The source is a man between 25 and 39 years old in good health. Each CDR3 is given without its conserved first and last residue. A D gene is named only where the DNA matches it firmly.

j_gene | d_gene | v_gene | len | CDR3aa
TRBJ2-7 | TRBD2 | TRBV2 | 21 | ASREGQGRGFGGRAAFPYEQY
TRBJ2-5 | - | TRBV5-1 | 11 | ASSSRPEETQY
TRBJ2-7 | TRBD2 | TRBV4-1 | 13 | ASSPPGLAGREQY
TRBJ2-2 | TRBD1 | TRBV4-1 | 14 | ASRQDRGANTGELF
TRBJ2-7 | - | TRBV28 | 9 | ASRSFYEQY
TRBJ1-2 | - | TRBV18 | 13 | ASSPSLGRDYGYT
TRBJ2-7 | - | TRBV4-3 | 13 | ASSQDGGTARGQY
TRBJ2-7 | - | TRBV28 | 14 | ASSLFASGALSERY
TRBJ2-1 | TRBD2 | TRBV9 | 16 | ASSDRHTSGRALFEQF
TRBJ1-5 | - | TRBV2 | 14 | ASRPRGGASNQPQH
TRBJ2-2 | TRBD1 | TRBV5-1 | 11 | ASRLQGAGELF
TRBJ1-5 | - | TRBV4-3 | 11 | ASSQVANQPQH
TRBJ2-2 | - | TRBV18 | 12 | ASRQDGNTGELF
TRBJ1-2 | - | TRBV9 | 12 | ASNPPGRLYGYT
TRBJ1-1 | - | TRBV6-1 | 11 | ASSESENTEAF
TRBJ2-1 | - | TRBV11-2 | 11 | ASSLAGPDEQF
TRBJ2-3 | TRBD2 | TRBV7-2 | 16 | ASSLAVGTSGITDTQY
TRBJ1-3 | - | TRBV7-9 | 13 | ASSLDQGTGNTIY
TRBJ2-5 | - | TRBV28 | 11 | ASSLAGLETQY
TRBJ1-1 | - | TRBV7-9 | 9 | ASSSVFEAF
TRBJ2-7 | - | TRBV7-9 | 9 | ASTSWNEQY
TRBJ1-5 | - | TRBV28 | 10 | ASRLQGQPRH
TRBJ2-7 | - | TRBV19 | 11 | ASSTGQTTEQY
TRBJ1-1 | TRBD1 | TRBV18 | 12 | ASSRGQGSTEAF
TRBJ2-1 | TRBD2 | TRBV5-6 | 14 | ASSPSGRRAYNEQF
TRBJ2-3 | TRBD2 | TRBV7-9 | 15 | ASSITSGSRRTDTQY
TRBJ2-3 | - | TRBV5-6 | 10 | ASSLSGSTQY
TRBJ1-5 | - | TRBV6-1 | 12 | ASSTGIRDQPQH
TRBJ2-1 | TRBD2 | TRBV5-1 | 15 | ASIGSGRPPVHNEQF
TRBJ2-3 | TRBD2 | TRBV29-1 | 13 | SVSFWREGTDTQY
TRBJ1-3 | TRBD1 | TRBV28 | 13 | ASSSGQGSGNTIY
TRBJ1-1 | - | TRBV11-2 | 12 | ASSLVRRGTEAF
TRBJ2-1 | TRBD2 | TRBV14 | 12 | ASSQKLAGGEQF
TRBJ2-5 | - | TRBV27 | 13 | ASSFLSAGEETQY
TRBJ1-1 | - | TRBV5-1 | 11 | ASSLTQLTEAF
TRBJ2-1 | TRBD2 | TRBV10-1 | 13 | ASSVRTSLPNEQF
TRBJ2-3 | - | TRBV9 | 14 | ASSVVSGTSTDTQY
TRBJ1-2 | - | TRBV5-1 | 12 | ASSLAGPNYGYT
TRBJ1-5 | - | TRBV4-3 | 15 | ASSRTLEGLSNQPQH
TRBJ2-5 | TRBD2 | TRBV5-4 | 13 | ASSLLAGAEQTQY
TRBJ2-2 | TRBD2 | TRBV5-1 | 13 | ASSGGRAISGELF
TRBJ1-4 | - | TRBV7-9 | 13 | ASSPTGGSGEKLF
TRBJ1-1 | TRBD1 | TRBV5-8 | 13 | ASSLGARGGLGAF
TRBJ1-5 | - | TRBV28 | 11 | ASSLPGNQPQH
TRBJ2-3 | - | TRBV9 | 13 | ASSVRLAGPHTQY